The TCR beta chain under discussion was sequenced for a study of blood T cells in healthy people across ages. Study-level information: In model experiments, template switching was able to capture about one barcoded beta molecule for every two T cells that were present.

Germline loops: CDR1 GTSNPN, CDR2 SVGIG (reference sequence). The CDR3 extends over 15 amino acids. With 1 base removed from V and 4 bases from J, the gap between germline ends came to 16 bases. The total RNA that was extracted per sample amounted to at least 5.5 micrograms. This clonotype was found a few times. Its antigen is undetermined. A second PCR, run for roughly 7 to 11 cycles, used a sample-barcoded 5' primer plus a J-beta primer mix. TCRdb re-called the 5' RACE reads through MiXCR, storing one row per CDR3 protein. The data contain roughly 570,000 distinct CDR3 sequences, 25% to 30% of them seen just once; the ten biggest clones take up about 18%. Study-wide points: Researchers said unsorted PBMCs prevented a conclusive naive versus antigen-experienced comparison. Diversity was higher, and naive CD4+ cells more numerous, in long-lived donors than in aged donors.

The J gene is TRBJ1-2, the V gene TRBV30; D remains ambiguous. Sequenced: blood. The source is a woman between 65 and 79 years old in good health. In DNA, the CDR3 is TGTGCCTGGAGTGCCTATTTGAATCGGTTCTATGGCTACACCTTC. As protein: CAWSAYLNRFYGYTF. Full variable domain (rest looked up from reference TRBV30 and TRBJ1-2): SQTIHQWPATLVQPVGSPLSLECTVEGTSNPNLYWYRQAAGRGLQLLFYSVGIGQISSEVPQNLSASRPQDRQFILSSKKLLLSDSGFYLCAWSAYLNRFYGYTFGSGTRLTVV.